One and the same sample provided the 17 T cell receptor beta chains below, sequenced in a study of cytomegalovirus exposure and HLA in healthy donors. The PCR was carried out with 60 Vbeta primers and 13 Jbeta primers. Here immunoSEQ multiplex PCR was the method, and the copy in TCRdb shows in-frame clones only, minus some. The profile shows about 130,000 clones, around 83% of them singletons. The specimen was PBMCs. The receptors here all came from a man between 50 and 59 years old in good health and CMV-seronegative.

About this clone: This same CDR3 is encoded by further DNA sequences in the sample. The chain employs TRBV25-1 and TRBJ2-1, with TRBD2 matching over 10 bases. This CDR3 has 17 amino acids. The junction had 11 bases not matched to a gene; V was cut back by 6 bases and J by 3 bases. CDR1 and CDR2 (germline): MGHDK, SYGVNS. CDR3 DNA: TGTGCCAGCAGCCGGACTAGCGGAGGACAACTCTACAATGAGCAGTTCTTC. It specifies CASSRTSGGQLYNEQFF.

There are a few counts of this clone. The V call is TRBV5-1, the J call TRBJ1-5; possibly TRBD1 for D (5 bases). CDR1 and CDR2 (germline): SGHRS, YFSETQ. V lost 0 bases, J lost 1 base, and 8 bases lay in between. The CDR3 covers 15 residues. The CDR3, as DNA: TGCGCCAGCAGCTTGGTAGCAGGGAGCAATCAGCCCCAGCATTTT. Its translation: CASSLVAGSNQPQHF.

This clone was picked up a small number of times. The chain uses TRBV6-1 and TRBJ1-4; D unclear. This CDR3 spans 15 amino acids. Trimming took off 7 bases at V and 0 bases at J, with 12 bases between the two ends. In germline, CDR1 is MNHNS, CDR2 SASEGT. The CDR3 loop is CASTPPSSTNEKLFF. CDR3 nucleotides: TGTGCCAGCACCCCCCCTTCCTCAACTAATGAAAAACTGTTTTTT.

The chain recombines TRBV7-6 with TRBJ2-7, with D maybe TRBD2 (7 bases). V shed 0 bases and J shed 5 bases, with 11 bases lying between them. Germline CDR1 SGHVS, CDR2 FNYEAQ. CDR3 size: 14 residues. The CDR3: CASSLAGGLDEQYF. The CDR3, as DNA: TGTGCCAGCAGCTTAGCCGGGGGGCTCGACGAGCAGTACTTC.

CDR3 sequence reads: CASSLGRGAEAFF. CDR3 bases: TGTGCCAGCAGCTTAGGCCGGGGGGCTGAAGCTTTCTTT. V gene TRBV13 combines with J gene TRBJ1-1; D possibly corresponds to TRBD1 (5 bases). The CDR3 runs to 13 residues. Per germline, CDR1 PRHDT and CDR2 FYEKMQ (reference sequence). Trimming stripped 0 bases from V and 6 bases from J, with 8 bases between.

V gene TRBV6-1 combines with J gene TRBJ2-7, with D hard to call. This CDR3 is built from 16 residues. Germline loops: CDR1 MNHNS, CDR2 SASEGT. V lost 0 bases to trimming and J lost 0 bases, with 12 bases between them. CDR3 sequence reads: CASSEAENTVSYEQYF. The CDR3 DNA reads TGTGCCAGCAGTGAAGCGGAGAACACTGTCTCCTACGAGCAGTACTTC.

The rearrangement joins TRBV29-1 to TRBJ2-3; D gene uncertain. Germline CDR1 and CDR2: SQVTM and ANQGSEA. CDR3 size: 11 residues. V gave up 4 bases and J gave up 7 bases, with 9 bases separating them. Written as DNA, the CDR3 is TGCAGCGTTGGTGAGACATATACGCAGTATTTT. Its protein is CSVGETYTQYF.

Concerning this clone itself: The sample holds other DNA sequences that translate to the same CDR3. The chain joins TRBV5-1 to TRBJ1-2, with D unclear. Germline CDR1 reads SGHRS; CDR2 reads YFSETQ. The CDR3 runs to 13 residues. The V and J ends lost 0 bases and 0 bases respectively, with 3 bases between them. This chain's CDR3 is CASSLAANYGYTF. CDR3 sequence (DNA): TGCGCCAGCAGCTTGGCAGCTAACTATGGCTACACCTTC.

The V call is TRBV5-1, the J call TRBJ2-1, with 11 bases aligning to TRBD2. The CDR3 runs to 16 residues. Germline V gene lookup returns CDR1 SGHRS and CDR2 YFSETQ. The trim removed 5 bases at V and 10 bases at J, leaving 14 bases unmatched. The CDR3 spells CASSSLASGGIKEQFF. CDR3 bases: TGCGCCAGCAGTTCTCTGGCTAGCGGGGGGATAAAGGAGCAGTTCTTC.

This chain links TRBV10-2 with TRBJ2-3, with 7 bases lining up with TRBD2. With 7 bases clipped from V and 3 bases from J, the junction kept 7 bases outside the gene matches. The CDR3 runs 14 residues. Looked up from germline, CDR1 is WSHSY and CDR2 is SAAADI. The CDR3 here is CASNGGGNTDTQYF. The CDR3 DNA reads TGCGCCAGCAACGGCGGGGGTAATACAGATACGCAGTATTTT.

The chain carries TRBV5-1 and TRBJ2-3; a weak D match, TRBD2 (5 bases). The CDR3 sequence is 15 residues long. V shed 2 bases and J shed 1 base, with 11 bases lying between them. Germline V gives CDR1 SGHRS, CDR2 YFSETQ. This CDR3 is CASSFGEWGTDTQYF. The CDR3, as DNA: TGCGCCAGCAGCTTCGGGGAGTGGGGCACAGATACGCAGTATTTT.

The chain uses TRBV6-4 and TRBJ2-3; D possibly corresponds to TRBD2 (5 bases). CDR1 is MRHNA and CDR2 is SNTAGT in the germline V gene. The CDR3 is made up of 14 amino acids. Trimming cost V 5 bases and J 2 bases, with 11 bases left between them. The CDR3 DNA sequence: TGTGCCAGCAGTTTACTAGGCAACACAGATACGCAGTATTTT. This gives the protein CASSLLGNTDTQYF.

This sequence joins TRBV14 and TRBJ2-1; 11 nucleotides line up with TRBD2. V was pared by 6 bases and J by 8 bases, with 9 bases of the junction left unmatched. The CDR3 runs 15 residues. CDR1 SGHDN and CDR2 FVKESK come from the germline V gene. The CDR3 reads CASSHTSGGMDEQFF. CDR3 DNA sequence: TGTGCCAGCAGTCATACTAGCGGGGGTATGGATGAGCAGTTCTTC.

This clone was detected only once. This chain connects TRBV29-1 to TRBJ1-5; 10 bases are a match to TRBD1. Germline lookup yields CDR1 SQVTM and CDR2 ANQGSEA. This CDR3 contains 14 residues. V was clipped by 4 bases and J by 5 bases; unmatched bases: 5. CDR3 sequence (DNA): TGCAGCGTTGCGACCGGGACAGGGGATCAGCCCCAGCATTTT. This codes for CSVATGTGDQPQHF.

DNA for the CDR3: TGTGCCAGCAGCTTGGCGGGACAGGGGCAGCCCCAGCATTTT. Translation: CASSLAGQGQPQHF. The chain uses TRBV7-2 and TRBJ1-5; 10 bases match TRBD1. Germline-derived CDR1 and CDR2 are SGHTA and FQGNSA. This CDR3 has 14 residues. With 3 bases clipped from V and 7 bases from J, the junction kept 3 bases outside the gene matches.

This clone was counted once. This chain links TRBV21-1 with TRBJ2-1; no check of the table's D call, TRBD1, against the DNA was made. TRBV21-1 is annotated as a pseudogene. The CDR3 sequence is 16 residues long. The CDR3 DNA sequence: TGTGCCAGCAGCAAAGCTACGACAGGGTCATTGAATGAGCAGTTCTTC. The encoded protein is CASSKATTGSLNEQFF.

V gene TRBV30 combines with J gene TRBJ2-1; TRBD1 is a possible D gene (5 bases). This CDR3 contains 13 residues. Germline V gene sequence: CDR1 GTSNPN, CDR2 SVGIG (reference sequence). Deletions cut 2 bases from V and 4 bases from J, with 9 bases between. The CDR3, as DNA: TGTGCCTGGAGTCCAGGGTTTTACAATGAGCAGTTCTTC. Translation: CAWSPGFYNEQFF. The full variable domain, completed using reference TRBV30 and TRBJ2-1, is SQTIHQWPATLVQPVGSPLSLECTVEGTSNPNLYWYRQAAGRGLQLLFYSVGIGQISSEVPQNLSASRPQDRQFILSSKKLLLSDSGFYLCAWSPGFYNEQFFGPGTRLTVL.